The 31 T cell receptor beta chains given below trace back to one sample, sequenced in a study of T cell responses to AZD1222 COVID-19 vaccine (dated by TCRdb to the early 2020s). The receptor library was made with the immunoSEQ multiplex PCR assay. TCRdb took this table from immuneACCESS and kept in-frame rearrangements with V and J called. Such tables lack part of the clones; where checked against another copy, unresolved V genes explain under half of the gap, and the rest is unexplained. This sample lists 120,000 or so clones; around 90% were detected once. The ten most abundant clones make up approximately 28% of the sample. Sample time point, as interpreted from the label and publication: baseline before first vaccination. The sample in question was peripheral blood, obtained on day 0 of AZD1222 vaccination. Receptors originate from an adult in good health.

CDR3 protein: CASSLEETQYF. CDR3 DNA: TGCGCCAGCAGCTTGGAAGAGACCCAGTACTTC. This chain joins TRBV5-1 and TRBJ2-5; no definite D call. Germline CDR1 reads SGHRS; CDR2 reads YFSETQ. With 0 bases removed from V and 3 bases from J, the gap between germline ends came to 0 bases. This CDR3 region has 11 residues.

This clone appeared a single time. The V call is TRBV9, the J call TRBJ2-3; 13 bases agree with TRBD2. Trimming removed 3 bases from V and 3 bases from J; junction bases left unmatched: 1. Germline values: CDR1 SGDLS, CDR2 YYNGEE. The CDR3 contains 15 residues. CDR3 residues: CASSAGLAGTDTQYF. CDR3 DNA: TGTGCCAGCAGCGCGGGACTAGCGGGGACAGATACGCAGTATTTT.

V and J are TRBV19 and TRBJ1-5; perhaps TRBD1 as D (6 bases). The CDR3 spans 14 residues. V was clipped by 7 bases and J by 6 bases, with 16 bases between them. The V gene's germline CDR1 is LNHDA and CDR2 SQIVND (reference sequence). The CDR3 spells CASNGGARIQPQHF. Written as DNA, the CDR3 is TGTGCCAGTAATGGGGGCGCGAGGATTCAGCCCCAGCATTTT.

The CDR3 coding sequence is TGTGCCAGCAGTCTCGCTCAGGGGGTGACTTCACCCCTCCACTTT. Its protein is CASSLAQGVTSPLHF. This rearrangement joins TRBV7-9 to TRBJ1-6, with 7 bases matching TRBD1. The CDR3 loop spans 15 amino acids. After removal of 6 bases from V and 9 bases from J, the junction contained 11 bases not matched to a gene. CDR1 SEHNR and CDR2 FQNEAQ come from the germline V gene (reference sequence).

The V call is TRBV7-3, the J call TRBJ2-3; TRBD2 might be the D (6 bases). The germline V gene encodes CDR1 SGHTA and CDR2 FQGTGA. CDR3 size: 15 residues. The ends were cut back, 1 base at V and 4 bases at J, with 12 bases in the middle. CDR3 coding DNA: TGTGCCAGCAGCTTAAGCGGGACGGTCTCAGATACGCAGTATTTT. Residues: CASSLSGTVSDTQYF.

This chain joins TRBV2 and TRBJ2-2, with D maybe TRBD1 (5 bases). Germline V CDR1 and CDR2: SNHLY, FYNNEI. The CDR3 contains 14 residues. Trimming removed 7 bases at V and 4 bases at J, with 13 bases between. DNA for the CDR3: TGTGCCAGCATGACCAGGGCTGGCACCGGGGAGCTGTTTTTT. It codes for CASMTRAGTGELFF.

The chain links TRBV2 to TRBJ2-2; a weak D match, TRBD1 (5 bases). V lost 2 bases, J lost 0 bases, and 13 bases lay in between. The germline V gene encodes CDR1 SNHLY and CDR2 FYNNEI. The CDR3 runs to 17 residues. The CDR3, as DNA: TGTGCCAGCAGTGAAAGGCAGGGCAGCTCGAACACCGGGGAGCTGTTTTTT. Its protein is CASSERQGSSNTGELFF.

CDR3 DNA: TGTGCCAGCAGCAGCCCAAGGGAGGGACTTTGGCAGCCCCAGCATTTT. Translating gives CASSSPREGLWQPQHF. The chain couples TRBV7-8 to TRBJ1-5; D perhaps matches TRBD1 (5 bases). CDR3 length equals 16 residues. Germline lookup yields CDR1 SGHVS and CDR2 FQNEAQ. V lost 5 bases and J lost 7, with 21 bases in between. Using reference TRBV7-8 and TRBJ1-5 for the parts outside the CDR3, the full variable domain is GAGVSQSPRYKVAKRGQDVALRCDPISGHVSLFWYQQALGQGPEFLTYFQNEAQLDKSGLPSDRFFAERPEGSVSTLKIQRTQQEDSAVYLCASSSPREGLWQPQHFGDGTRLSIL.

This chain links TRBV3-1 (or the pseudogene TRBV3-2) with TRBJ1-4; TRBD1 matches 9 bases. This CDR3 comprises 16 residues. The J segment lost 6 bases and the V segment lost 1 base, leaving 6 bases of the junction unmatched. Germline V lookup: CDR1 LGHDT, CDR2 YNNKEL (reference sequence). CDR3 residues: CASSQAPGQGDEKLFF. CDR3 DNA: TGTGCCAGCAGCCAAGCCCCGGGACAGGGAGATGAAAAACTGTTTTTT.

The CDR3 coding sequence is TGTGCCAGTGGGACAGGGTCTAATGAAAAACTGTTTTTT. It yields the protein CASGTGSNEKLFF. V gene TRBV7-2 combines with J gene TRBJ1-4; 9 bases fit TRBD1. Germline V lookup: CDR1 SGHTA, CDR2 FQGNSA. The CDR3 runs 13 residues. The J segment lost 3 bases and the V segment lost 9 bases, leaving 2 bases of the junction unmatched.

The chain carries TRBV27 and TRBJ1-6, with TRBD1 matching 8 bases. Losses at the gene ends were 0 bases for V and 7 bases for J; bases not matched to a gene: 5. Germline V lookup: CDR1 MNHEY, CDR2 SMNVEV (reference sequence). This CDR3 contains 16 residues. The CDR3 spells CASSLSPTGVNSPLHF. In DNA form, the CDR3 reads TGTGCCAGCAGTTTATCCCCGACAGGGGTGAATTCACCCCTCCACTTT.

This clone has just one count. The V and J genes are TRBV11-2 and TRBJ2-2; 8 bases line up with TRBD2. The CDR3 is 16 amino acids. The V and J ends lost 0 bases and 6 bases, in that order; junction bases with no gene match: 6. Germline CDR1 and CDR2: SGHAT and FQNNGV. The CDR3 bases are TGTGCCAGCAGCTTAGATGCCGGGGGGGCAGCCGGGGAGCTGTTTTTT. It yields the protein CASSLDAGGAAGELFF.

CDR3 in amino acids: CASSLRQVNYGYTF. The CDR3 DNA reads as TGTGCCAGCAGCTTGAGACAGGTCAACTATGGCTACACCTTC. The chain couples TRBV7-2 to TRBJ1-2; D might be TRBD1 (6 bases). CDR1 is SGHTA and CDR2 is FQGNSA in the germline V gene. CDR3 length equals 14 residues. The ends were cut back, 3 bases at V and 2 bases at J, with 10 bases in the middle.

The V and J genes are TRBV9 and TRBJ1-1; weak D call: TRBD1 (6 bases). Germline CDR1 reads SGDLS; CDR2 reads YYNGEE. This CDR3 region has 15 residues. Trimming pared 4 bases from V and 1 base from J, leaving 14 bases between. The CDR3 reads CASSPTGHTNTEAFF. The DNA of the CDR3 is TGTGCCAGCAGCCCGACGGGACACACGAACACTGAAGCTTTCTTT.

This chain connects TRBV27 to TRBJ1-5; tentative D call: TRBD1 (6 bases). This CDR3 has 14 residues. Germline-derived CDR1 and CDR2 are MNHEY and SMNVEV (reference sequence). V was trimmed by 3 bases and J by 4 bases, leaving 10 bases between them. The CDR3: CASSFGTPNQPQHF. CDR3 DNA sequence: TGTGCCAGCAGTTTCGGGACACCTAATCAGCCCCAGCATTTT.

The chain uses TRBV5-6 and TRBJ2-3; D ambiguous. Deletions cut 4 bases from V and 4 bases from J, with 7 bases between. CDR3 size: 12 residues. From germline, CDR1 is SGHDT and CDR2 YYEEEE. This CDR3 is CASSGRSDTQYF. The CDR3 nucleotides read TGTGCCAGCAGCGGCCGGTCAGATACGCAGTATTTT.

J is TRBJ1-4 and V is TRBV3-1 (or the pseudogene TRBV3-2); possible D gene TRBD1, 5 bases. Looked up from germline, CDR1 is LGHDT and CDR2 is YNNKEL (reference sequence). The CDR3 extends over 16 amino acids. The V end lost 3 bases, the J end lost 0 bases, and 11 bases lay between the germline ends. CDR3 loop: CASSHSRGATNEKLFF. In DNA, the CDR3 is TGTGCCAGCAGCCACTCTAGGGGTGCAACTAATGAAAAACTGTTTTTT.

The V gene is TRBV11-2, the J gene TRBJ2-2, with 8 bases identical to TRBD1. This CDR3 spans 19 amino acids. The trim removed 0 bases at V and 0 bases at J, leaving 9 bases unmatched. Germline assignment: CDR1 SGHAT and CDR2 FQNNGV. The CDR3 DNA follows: TGTGCCAGCAGCTTAGAAGCAGGGGGCTTCCTTTCGAACACCGGGGAGCTGTTTTTT. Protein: CASSLEAGGFLSNTGELFF. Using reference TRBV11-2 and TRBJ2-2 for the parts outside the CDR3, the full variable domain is EAGVAQSPRYKIIEKRQSVAFWCNPISGHATLYWYQQILGQGPKLLIQFQNNGVVDDSQLPKDRFSAERLKGVDSTLKIQPAKLEDSAVYLCASSLEAGGFLSNTGELFFGEGSRLTVL.

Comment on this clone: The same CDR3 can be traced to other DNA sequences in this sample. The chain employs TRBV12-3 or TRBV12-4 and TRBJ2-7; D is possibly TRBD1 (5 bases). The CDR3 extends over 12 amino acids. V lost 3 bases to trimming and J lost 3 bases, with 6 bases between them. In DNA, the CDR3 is TGTGCCAGCAGTTTGCAGGGCTACGAGCAGTACTTC. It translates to CASSLQGYEQYF.

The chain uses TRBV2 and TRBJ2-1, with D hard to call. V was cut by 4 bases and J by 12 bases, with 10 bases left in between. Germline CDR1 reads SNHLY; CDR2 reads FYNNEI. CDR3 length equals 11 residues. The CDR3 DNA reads TGTGCCAGCAGTGTGAGGATGGGGCAGTTCTTC. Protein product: CASSVRMGQFF.

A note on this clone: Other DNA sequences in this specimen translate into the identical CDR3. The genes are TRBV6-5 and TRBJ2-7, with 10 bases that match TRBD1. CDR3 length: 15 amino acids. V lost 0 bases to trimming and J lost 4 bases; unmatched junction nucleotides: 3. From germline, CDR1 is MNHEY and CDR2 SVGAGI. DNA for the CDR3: TGTGCCAGCAGTTACTCCGGGACAGGGGAATACGAGCAGTACTTC. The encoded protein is CASSYSGTGEYEQYF.

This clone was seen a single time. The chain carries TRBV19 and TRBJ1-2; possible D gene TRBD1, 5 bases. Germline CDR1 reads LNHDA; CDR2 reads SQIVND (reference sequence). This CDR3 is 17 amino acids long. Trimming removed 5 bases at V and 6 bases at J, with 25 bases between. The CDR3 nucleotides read TGTGCCAGTAGTTCCTCTCCGCCGAAGACAGCCTGGGATGGCTACACCTTC. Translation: CASSSSPPKTAWDGYTF. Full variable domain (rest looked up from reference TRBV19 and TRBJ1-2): DGGITQSPKYLFRKEGQNVTLSCEQNLNHDAMYWYRQDPGQGLRLIYYSQIVNDFQKGDIAEGYSVSREKKESFPLTVTSAQKNPTAFYLCASSSSPPKTAWDGYTFGSGTRLTVV.

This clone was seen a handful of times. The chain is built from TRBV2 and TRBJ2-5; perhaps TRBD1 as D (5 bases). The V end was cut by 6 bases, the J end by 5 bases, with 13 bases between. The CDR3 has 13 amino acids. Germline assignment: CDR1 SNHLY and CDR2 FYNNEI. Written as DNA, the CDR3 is TGTGCCAGCAGCCCAGGGTTGGGGGAGACCCAGTACTTC. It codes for CASSPGLGETQYF.

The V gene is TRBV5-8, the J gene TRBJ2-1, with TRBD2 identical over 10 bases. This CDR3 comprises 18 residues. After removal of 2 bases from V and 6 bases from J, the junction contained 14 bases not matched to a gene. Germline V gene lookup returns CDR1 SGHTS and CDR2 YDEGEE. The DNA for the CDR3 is TGTGCCAGCAGCTTAATTTTACTGACTAGCGGGCGTCTCAATGAGCAGTTCTTC. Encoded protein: CASSLILLTSGRLNEQFF.

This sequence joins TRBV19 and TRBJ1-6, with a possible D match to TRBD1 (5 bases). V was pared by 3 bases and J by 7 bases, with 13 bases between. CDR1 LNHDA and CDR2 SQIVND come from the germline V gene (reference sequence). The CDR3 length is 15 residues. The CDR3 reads CASSMGGRLNSPLHF. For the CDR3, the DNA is TGTGCCAGTAGTATGGGGGGACGTTTAAATTCACCCCTCCACTTT.

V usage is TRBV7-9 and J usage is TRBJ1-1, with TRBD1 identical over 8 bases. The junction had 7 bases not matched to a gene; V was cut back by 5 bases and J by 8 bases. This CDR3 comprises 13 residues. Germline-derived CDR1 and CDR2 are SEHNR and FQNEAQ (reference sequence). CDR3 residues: CASSQDRVNEAFF. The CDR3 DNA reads TGTGCCAGCAGCCAGGACAGGGTGAACGAAGCTTTCTTT.

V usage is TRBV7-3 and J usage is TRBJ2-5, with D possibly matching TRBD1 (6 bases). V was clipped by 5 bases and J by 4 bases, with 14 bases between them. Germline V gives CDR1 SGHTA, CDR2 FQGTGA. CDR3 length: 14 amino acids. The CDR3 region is CASSTGGHRETQYF. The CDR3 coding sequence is TGTGCCAGCAGCACTGGGGGACACCGAGAGACCCAGTACTTC. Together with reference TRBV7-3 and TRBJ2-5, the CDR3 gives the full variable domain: GAGVSQTPSNKVTEKGKYVELRCDPISGHTALYWYRQSLGQGPEFLIYFQGTGAADDSGLPNDRFFAVRPEGSVSTLKIQRTERGDSAVYLCASSTGGHRETQYFGPGTRLLVL.

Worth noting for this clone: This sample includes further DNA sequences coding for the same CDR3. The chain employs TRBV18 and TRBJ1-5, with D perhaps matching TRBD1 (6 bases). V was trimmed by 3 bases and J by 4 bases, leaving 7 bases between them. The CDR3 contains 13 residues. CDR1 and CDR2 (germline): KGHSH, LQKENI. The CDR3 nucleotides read TGTGCCAGCTCACCGGACAGAAATCAGCCCCAGCATTTT. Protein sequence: CASSPDRNQPQHF.

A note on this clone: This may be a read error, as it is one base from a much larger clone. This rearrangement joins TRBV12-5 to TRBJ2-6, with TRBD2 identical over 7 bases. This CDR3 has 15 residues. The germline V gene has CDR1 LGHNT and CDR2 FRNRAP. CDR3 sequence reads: CASGAGGTGTNVLTF. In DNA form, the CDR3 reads TGTGCTAGTGGGGCCGGGGGGACTGGGACCAACGTCCTGACTTTC.

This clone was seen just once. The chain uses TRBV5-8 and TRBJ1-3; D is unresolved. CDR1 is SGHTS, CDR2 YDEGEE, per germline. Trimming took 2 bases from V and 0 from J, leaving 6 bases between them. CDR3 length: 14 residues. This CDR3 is CASSLQSSGNTIYF. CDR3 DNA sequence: TGTGCCAGCAGCTTACAGAGCTCTGGAAACACCATATATTTT.

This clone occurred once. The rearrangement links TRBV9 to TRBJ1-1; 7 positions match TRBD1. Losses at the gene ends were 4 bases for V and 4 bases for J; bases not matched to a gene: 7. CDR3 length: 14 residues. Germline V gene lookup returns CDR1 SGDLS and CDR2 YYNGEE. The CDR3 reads CASSRIQGGTEAFF. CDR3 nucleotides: TGTGCCAGCAGCCGTATCCAGGGGGGCACTGAAGCTTTCTTT.